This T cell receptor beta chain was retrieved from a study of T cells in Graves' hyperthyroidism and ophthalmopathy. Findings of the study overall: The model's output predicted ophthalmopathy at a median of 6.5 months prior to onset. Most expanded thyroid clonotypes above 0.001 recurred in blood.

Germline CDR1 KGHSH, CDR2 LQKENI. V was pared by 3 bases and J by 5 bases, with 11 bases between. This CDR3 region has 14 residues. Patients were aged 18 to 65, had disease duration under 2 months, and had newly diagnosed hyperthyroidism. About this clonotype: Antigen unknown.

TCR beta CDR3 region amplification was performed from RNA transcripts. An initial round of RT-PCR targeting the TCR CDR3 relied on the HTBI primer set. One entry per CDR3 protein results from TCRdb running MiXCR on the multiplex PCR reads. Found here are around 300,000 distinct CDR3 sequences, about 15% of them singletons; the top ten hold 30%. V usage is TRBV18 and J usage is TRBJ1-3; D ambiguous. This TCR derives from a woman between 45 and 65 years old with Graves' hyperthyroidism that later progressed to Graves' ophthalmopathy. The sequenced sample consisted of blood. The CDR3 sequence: CASSPSSGRNTIYF. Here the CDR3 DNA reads TGTGCCAGCTCACCGTCCTCGGGGAGAAACACCATATATTTT.